This T cell receptor (beta chain) was documented in a study of cytomegalovirus exposure and HLA in healthy donors. Points from the study as a whole: The HLA-A and HLA-B alleles of most subjects were reportedly predicted accurately from TCR beta sequences.

The germline V gene encodes CDR1 MGHRA and CDR2 YSYEKL. The CDR3 is 17 amino acids. With 0 bases clipped from V and 7 bases from J, the junction kept 10 bases outside the gene matches. Each of the donors was a healthy bone marrow donor. Comment on this clone: The antigen is unknown.

PCR amplification relied on 60 Vbeta primers (plus 13 Jbeta primers). Sequencing was performed with immunoSEQ multiplex PCR; in TCRdb, only in-frame clones are kept and a portion is missing. The data contain a few hundred thousand clones, over 85% of them singletons. The receptor was isolated from a woman aged 18 to 35 in good health and CMV-seronegative. The source material was PBMCs. This rearrangement joins TRBV4-1 to TRBJ2-2; the match to TRBD1 covers 8 bases. The DNA for the CDR3 is TGCGCCAGCAGCCAAGATCGTGACAGGGGTACTGGCGGGGAGCTGTTTTTT. It translates to CASSQDRDRGTGGELFF.